The rows below give T cell receptor beta chains drawn from one sample of a study of T cells after yellow fever vaccination. TCRdb passed the 5' RACE reads through MiXCR, listing each CDR3 protein once. The sample shows some 240,000 distinct CDR3 sequences, approximately 3.2% of them seen only once. Sequenced here: CD4+ T cells sorted from PBMCs, sampled 10 days after the yellow fever booster vaccination. These receptors originate from a young man who received the YFV17D yellow fever vaccine. Each CDR3 is given with its conserved first and last residue. D genes are given only for firm matches. The size of a clone is reported for some rows only, either as once, few or many, or as a class for expanded clones.

D gene: NA
V gene: TRBV28
J gene: TRBJ2-5
clone size: many
CDR3 protein: CASSPRDLRRETQYF
CDR3 DNA: TGTGCCAGCAGCCCTCGGGACTTACGGAGAGAGACCCAGTACTTC

D gene: NA
V gene: TRBV12-3/TRBV12-4
J gene: TRBJ1-1
clone size: many
CDR3 protein: CASTPGRRVAEAFF
CDR3 DNA: TGTGCCAGCACCCCCGGGCGCAGGGTGGCTGAAGCTTTCTTT

D gene: TRBD2
V gene: TRBV5-1
J gene: TRBJ2-2
clone size: many
CDR3 protein: CASSWTPTSGGHTGELFF
CDR3 DNA: TGCGCCAGCAGCTGGACCCCGACTAGCGGGGGGCACACCGGGGAGCTGTTTTTT

D gene: NA
V gene: TRBV7-2
J gene: TRBJ2-5
clone size: many
CDR3 protein: CASNPDLVRETQYF
CDR3 DNA: TGTGCCAGTAACCCGGACCTCGTTAGAGAGACCCAGTACTTC

D gene: NA
V gene: TRBV20-1
J gene: TRBJ2-1
clone size: many
CDR3 protein: CSARAVGTPGLDEQFF
CDR3 DNA: TGCAGTGCTAGGGCGGTGGGGACCCCCGGGCTGGATGAGCAGTTCTTC

D gene: TRBD1
V gene: TRBV7-3
J gene: TRBJ2-1
clone size: many
CDR3 protein: CASSPDRGSYNEQFF
CDR3 DNA: TGTGCCAGCAGCCCGGACAGGGGCTCCTACAATGAGCAGTTCTTC

D gene: NA
V gene: TRBV5-1
J gene: TRBJ2-6
clone size: few
CDR3 protein: CASSLIGQISGANVLTF
CDR3 DNA: TGCGCCAGCAGCTTGATCGGACAGATCTCTGGGGCCAACGTCCTGACTTTC

D gene: NA
V gene: TRBV7-3
J gene: TRBJ1-2
clone size: many
CDR3 protein: CASSRGPQEGYTF
CDR3 DNA: TGTGCCAGCAGCCGTGGCCCCCAGGAGGGCTACACCTTC

D gene: NA
V gene: TRBV9
J gene: TRBJ2-6
clone size: many
CDR3 protein: CASSPQFAAHSGANVLTF
CDR3 DNA: TGTGCCAGCAGCCCTCAATTCGCAGCTCACTCTGGGGCCAACGTCCTGACTTTC

D gene: TRBD2
V gene: TRBV4-3
J gene: TRBJ2-1
clone size: many
CDR3 protein: CASSQTPGGGTYNEQFF
CDR3 DNA: TGCGCCAGCAGCCAGACCCCCGGCGGGGGGACCTACAATGAGCAGTTCTTC

D gene: TRBD2
V gene: TRBV7-9
J gene: TRBJ2-7
clone size: many
CDR3 protein: CASRHSREASYEQYF
CDR3 DNA: TGTGCCAGCAGACATAGCCGGGAGGCCTCCTACGAGCAGTACTTC

D gene: NA
V gene: TRBV20-1
J gene: TRBJ2-4
clone size: many
CDR3 protein: CSAQLAKNIQYF
CDR3 DNA: TGCAGTGCTCAACTAGCCAAAAACATTCAGTACTTC

D gene: NA
V gene: TRBV6-5
J gene: TRBJ2-4
clone size: many
CDR3 protein: CASSPPGHYKNIQYF
CDR3 DNA: TGTGCCAGCAGTCCCCCGGGACATTACAAAAACATTCAGTACTTC

D gene: TRBD1
V gene: TRBV29-1
J gene: TRBJ1-1
clone size: many
CDR3 protein: CSGRRQGRTEAFF
CDR3 DNA: TGCAGCGGACGTCGACAGGGGAGAACTGAAGCTTTCTTT

D gene: NA
V gene: TRBV18
J gene: TRBJ1-2
clone size: NA
CDR3 protein: CASSPGGRNYGYTF
CDR3 DNA: TGTGCCAGCTCACCGGGGGGCAGAAACTATGGCTACACCTTC